Reported below is one T cell receptor beta chain. The antigen it recognizes is unknown. Base-call qualities are not available, and no considerably larger clone is one nucleotide away. The cohort was made up of roughly 670 healthy bone marrow donors. At the time of sampling, all cohort members were nominally healthy, though unrecorded immune exposures were likely present. The donor tested CMV seronegative, placing the donor among the 350 to 400 seronegative members of the cohort. A peripheral blood sample was provided by each donor, and peripheral blood mononuclear cells were used for TCR beta sequencing. Genomic DNA extraction from the blood cell samples was performed with the Qiagen DNeasy Blood Extraction Kit. The data are from a study of cytomegalovirus exposure and HLA in healthy donors (dated by TCRdb to 2017 to 2019). Regarding the complete study: An earlier analysis of approximately 600 of the donors reported roughly 300 Gb of sequence data and 100 million to 140 million unique TCR beta sequences from about 200 million T cells. An early release covering roughly 600 HLA-typed donors comprised about 320 gigabases of sequencing data and tens of millions of unique TCR sequences. Of the roughly 410 genotyped donors, 70% to 90% were placed in the genetic ancestry cluster associated with self-reported Caucasian donors. The study was designed to test whether signatures of past pathogen exposure could be identified by cataloging public T cell receptors. The study profiled the T cell repertoires of hundreds of subjects by immunosequencing and related them to cytomegalovirus serostatus. A separate validation cohort of more than 100 different subjects was used in addition to the approximately 640-subject first cohort. High-throughput TCR immunosequencing, statistical association of individual TCRs with disease status, and machine learning were combined to predict cytomegalovirus infection status. In a later analysis, previously published TCR beta repertoires from 666 donors were re-analyzed and high-resolution HLA genotyping was added so that TCR occurrence patterns could be studied. In the later analysis, no new phenotypic data were used to find candidate immune exposures; instead, reliance was placed on TCR beta sequences and their occurrence across donors. To decide whether each TCR beta V gene segment behaved as functional or pseudogenic, an earlier analysis of several hundred of the donors relied on high-throughput TCR beta sequencing. Donor age, sex, ethnicity and CMV serostatus were compiled alongside the repertoire data. A later genetic analysis used genome-wide SNP genotypes for about 65% of the 666 donors, treating that subset as a discovery cohort. Every repertoire in the discovery cohort had been generated on one and the same sequencing platform. Both class I and class II loci were covered by HLA typing, at four-digit resolution. The number of donors typed differed by locus, with roughly 629-640 for A, B, C, DRB1 and DQB1, more than 500 for DQA1, 606 for DPA1, and about 450 for DPB1. Because of strong linkage in the cohort, roughly five DR-DQ haplotypes were treated as single units for association and clustering. Among under 450 genotyped donors of the cohort, an average of 235,054 unique TCR beta nucleotide sequences were sequenced per donor, 15% to 20% of them non-productive. What the study reported, not specific to this receptor: Some IMGT-functional V segments, including TRBV6-2 and TRBV6-3, could not be told apart with the 87-base-pair reads, so those segments were excluded. Because HLA typing was missing for some donors at each locus, association tests included only the typed subset. Broadly in line with IMGT annotations, most TCR beta V segments showed up in productive rearrangements about 90% or about 30% of the time in an earlier analysis of several hundred of the donors. A further reported finding was that TCR beta sequences accurately predicted the HLA-A and HLA-B alleles for most subjects in the first cohort. Three of the identified cytomegalovirus-associated TCR beta chains were confirmed in vitro to be specific for cytomegalovirus antigens. Correlated functional status among segregating V segments might be attributable to linkage disequilibrium, but an unknown experimental factor could not be ruled out. The authors suggested that the approach could potentially be extended to other disease states and immunological phenotypes. Compared with the approximately 700-donor mean, donors in an Asian-associated ancestry cluster had fewer N-insertions in productive TCRs, according to a later genetic analysis. Because counts were too low, about 15 rarely observed V segments, including chromosome 9 orphons, were left out of the earlier analysis of a few hundred of the donors. In a later analysis, HLA-associated TCR beta chains showed more clonal expansion and lower generation probabilities than non-associated chains that were equally common. A later analysis associated about 16,000 TCR beta sequences with specific HLA alleles at a false discovery rate of 0.05. Immune exposure information for the cohort was limited to CMV serostatus. Most TCR sequences were seen in very few donors, while some public TCRs were found in many individuals. The classifier was reported to diagnose cytomegalovirus status with high specificity and sensitivity in both the original and validation cohorts. A group of highly shared sequence variants was considered likely to be a technical artifact of the sequencing pipeline. When HLA alleles, especially DR and DQ, strongly co-occurred, TCR associations were difficult to assign to individual alleles. The cohort was sequenced for TCR beta chains only, and without alpha or paired-chain data the features that could be detected were limited. In a later analysis, the rate of TCR association differed among HLA loci, with DRB1 alleles having the most associated TCRs and HLA-C alleles having the fewest. The presence/absence analyses assumed that sequencing depth was roughly uniform across donors, and that assumption may not be true. In the study, 150 to 200 TCR beta chains were listed as associated with cytomegalovirus. According to a later analysis, parvovirus B19, influenza, CMV and Epstein-Barr virus appeared linked to several top co-occurrence clusters. According to a later analysis, most CMV-associated TCR beta chains appeared to be HLA-restricted, and the HLA associations seemed to be driven largely by CMV exposure. A later genetic analysis associated a missense DCLRE1C variant with V-gene and J-gene trimming of TCR beta chains, and an independent cohort replicated the association.

The library was made by the immunoSEQ multiplex PCR assay. A mixture of 60 forward primers for TCR Vbeta segments and 13 reverse primers for TCR Jbeta segments was used in the multiplex PCR. A multiplex PCR assay on genomic DNA amplified the CDR3 region of rearranged TCR beta genes. Amplified TCR beta libraries were sequenced as 87-base-pair reads on the Illumina HiSeq System. As for the authors' bioinformatics: In a later analysis, tens of millions of unique TCR beta chains were counted across the approximately 670 repertoires, and around 10 million of these chains were shared by at least two donors. Raw reads were error-corrected and collapsed into unique sequences with a nearest-neighbor algorithm that merged closely related sequences to remove PCR and sequencing errors. To assign V, D and J gene segments, CDR3 sequences were aligned to IMGT reference sequences. For a sequence to be retained, at least a six-nucleotide match to both a V gene segment and a J gene segment was required. A rearrangement counted as productive if the CDR3 had no stop codons and remained in frame with V and J, and every other rearrangement counted as non-productive. Following IMGT convention, CDR3 was defined as the stretch from the second conserved V-encoded cysteine to the conserved J-encoded phenylalanine. The earlier analysis of roughly 590 of the donors excluded any sequence lacking an unambiguous match to a single V gene segment. In an earlier analysis of approximately 590 of the donors, V segments were called functional above 56.7% productive rearrangements and were called segregating when the between-donor standard deviation exceeded 5%. A statistical classification framework was developed to diagnose cytomegalovirus status using the catalog of TCR beta chain sequences. In a later analysis, TCR nucleotide sequences were compared against IMGT/GENE-DB human TR gene sequences so that V and J genes could be assigned. A later analysis assigned CDR3 sequences and most-parsimonious VDJ recombination scenarios with the TCRdist pipeline. A later analysis defined each TCR beta chain by its CDR3 amino acid sequence plus V-gene family, and excluded reads lacking a unique V-gene family. As a way to deal with suspected cross-contamination and a sequencing artifact, a later analysis dropped nearly 600 nucleotide sequences that were highly shared and had low generation probability. A later analysis calculated a clonal expansion index for each public chain from normalized within-repertoire ranks of inferred template counts. Generation probabilities in a later analysis came from a VDJ recombination model fitted to out-of-frame rearrangements, and those results were checked against IGoR. A later analysis scored TCR-TCR, TCR-HLA and TCR-CMV co-occurrence with hypergeometric tests, applying a repertoire-size bias correction to TCR pairs. A later analysis estimated false discovery rates by permuting HLA or CMV assignments 20 times. In a later analysis, co-occurring TCRs were grouped using DBSCAN, and TCRdist sequence similarity was added for clustering within HLA-allele-positive subsets. Repertoires with fewer than 30,000 or more than 120,000 public chains were left out of co-occurrence clustering, as were four to six repertoires with anomalous nucleotide sharing. Drawn from immuneACCESS, this table holds only the in-frame rearrangements with V and J called that TCRdb kept. Clones are partly lost; checked studies trace under half to an unresolved V gene and leave the rest unexplained. Clone size and the V and J calls come from that table; the DNA yielded D and trimming. In all, the sample holds approximately 150,000 clones, and under 90% of those were seen once. The ten largest clones capture 4.5% to 5.5% of the sample.

Trimming costs V 5 bases and J 3 bases, and their ends lie 14 bases apart. For CDR1 and CDR2, the germline V gene (reference sequence) lists LNHDA and SQIVND. Measured from the cysteine to the phenylalanine, the CDR3 is 15 residues long. Only the CDR3 DNA is retained, 45 bases long and in frame from the first base. This receptor was taken from a man between 18 and 29 years old in good health and CMV-seronegative. Sequencing input: PBMCs. The chain employs TRBV19 and TRBJ1-5; the D region possibly corresponds to TRBD1 (5 bases align). The CDR3 here reads CASSLRDSYNQPQHF. The DNA reads as follows: TGTGCCAGTAGTTTACGGGACTCCTACAATCAGCCCCAGCATTTT.